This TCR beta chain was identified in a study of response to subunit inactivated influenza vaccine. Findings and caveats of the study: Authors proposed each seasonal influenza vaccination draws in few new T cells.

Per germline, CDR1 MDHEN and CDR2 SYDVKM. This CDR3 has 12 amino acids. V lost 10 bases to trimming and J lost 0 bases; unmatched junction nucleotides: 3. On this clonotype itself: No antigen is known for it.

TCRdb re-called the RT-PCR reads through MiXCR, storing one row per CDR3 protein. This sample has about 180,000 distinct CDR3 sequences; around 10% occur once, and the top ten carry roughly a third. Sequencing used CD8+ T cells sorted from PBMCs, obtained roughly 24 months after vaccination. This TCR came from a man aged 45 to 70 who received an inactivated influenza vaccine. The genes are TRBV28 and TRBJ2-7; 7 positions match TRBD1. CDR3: CATRDSSYEQYF. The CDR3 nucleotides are TGTGCCACGAGGGACAGCTCCTACGAGCAGTACTTC.